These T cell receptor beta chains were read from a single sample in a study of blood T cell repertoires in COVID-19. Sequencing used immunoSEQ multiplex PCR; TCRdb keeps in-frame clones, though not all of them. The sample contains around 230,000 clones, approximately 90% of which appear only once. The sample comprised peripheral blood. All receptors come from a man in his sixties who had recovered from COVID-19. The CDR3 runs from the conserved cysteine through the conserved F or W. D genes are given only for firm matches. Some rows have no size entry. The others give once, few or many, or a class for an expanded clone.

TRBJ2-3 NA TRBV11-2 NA TGTGCCAGCAGCTTTTTACTTGGTAGCACAGATACGCAGTATTTT CASSFLLGSTDTQYF
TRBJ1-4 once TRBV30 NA TGTGCCTGGAGCGATCACAGACAGGAACTTAATGAAAAACTGTTTTTT CAWSDHRQELNEKLFF
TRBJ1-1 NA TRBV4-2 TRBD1 TGTGCCAGCAGCCAAGCCCAAGACAGGGGAGTGGGGAACACTGAAGCTTTCTTT CASSQAQDRGVGNTEAFF
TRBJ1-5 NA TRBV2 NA TGTGCCAGCAGTGACTACCGCGATCAGCCCCAGCATTTT CASSDYRDQPQHF
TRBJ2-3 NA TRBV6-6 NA TGTGCCAGCAGACGAGAACAGGGATCTAGCACAGATACGCAGTATTTT CASRREQGSSTDTQYF
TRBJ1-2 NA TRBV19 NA TGTGCCAGAAGATCCGGTGAGTATGGCTACACCTTC CARRSGEYGYTF
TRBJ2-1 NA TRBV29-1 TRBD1 TGCAGCGTTGAAGGAAGGGGACAGGGCAACAATGAGCAGTTCTTC CSVEGRGQGNNEQFF
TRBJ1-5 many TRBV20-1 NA TGCAGTGCCCATCCGGGGCAGCCCCAGCATTTT CSAHPGQPQHF
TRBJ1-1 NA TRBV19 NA TGTGCCTGCCTCACCCGAAGCGGCACTGAAGCTTTCTTT CACLTRSGTEAFF
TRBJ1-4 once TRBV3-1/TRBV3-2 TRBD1 TGTGCCAGCAGCCAAGGGACAGGGGCAAAAGTGAATGAAAAACTGTTTTTT CASSQGTGAKVNEKLFF
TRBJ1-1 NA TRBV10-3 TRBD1 TGTGCCATCAGTGAGTCGGGGGGACAGTACACTGAAGCTTTCTTT CAISESGGQYTEAFF
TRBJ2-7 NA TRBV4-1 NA TGCGCCAGCAGCCAAAGTACAGGGTACTACGAGCAGTACTTC CASSQSTGYYEQYF
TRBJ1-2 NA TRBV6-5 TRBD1 TGTGCCAGCAGTTACTCCGGGACAGCCTATGGCTACACCTTC CASSYSGTAYGYTF
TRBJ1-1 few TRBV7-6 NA TGTGCCAGCAGCTTAGGGTCTCGGACTGAAGCTTTCTTT CASSLGSRTEAFF
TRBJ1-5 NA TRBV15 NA TGTGCCACCAGCAGAGTTCCCGGGGAAAATAGCAATCAGCCCCAGCATTTT CATSRVPGENSNQPQHF
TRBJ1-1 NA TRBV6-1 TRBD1 TGTGCCAGCAGCCTGACAGGGGGCACTGAAGCTTTCTTT CASSLTGGTEAFF
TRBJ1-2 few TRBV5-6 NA TGTGCCAGCAGCTTTAAGGACAGACCCTATGGCTACACCTTC CASSFKDRPYGYTF
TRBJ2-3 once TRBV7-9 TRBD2 TGTGCCAGCAGCTTCGGGAGGGGCGGGGGAGATACGCAGTATTTT CASSFGRGGGDTQYF
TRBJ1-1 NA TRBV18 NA TGTGCCAGCTCCCAAAACGGGGGAACTGAAGCTTTCTTT CASSQNGGTEAFF
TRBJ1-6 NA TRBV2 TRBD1 TGTGCCAGCAGTGACCGACAGGGCCGGAATTCACCCCTCCACTTT CASSDRQGRNSPLHF
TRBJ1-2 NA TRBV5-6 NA TGTGCCAGCATGGACAGAAATAACTATGGCTACACCTTC CASMDRNNYGYTF
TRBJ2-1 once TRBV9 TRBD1 TGTGCCAGCAGCGTAGTTACAGCACAGGGGGGCAATGAGCAGTTCTTC CASSVVTAQGGNEQFF
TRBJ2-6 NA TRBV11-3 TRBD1 TGTGCCAGCAGCTTAGGACAGGGGGCGCCCGGGGCCAACGTCCTGACTTTC CASSLGQGAPGANVLTF
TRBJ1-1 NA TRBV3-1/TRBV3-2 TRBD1 TGTGCCAGCAGCCCTGTACGGCGACAGGGGCATCAGGCTTTCTTT CASSPVRRQGHQAFF
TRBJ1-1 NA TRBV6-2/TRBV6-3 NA TGTGCCAGCAGTTATGGCAGCGCCAACACTGAAGCTTTCTTT CASSYGSANTEAFF
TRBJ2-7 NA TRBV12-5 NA TGTGCTAGTGGTTTGGTCGGTGCGGGGCAGTACTTC CASGLVGAGQYF
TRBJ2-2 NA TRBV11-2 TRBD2 TGTGCCAGCAGCTTAGATCTGTGGACTAGCCGAACCGGGGAGCTGTTTTTT CASSLDLWTSRTGELFF
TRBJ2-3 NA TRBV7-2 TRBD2 TGTGCCAGCAGCTTTTGGACTAGAGGCACAGATACGCAGTATTTT CASSFWTRGTDTQYF
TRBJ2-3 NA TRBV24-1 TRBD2 TGTGCCACCCACGGGACTAGCGGGGGGGCTATAGATACGCAGTATTTT CATHGTSGGAIDTQYF
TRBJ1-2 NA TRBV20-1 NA TGCAGTGGAGGGACAGGCTACACCTTC CSGGTGYTF
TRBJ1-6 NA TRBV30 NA TGTGCCTGGAGTCCCCCCTTACGGGGCTATAATTCACCCCTCCACTTT CAWSPPLRGYNSPLHF
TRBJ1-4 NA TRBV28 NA TGTGCCAGCAGTTCCTCTGTCTCGACTAATGAAAAACTGTTTTTT CASSSSVSTNEKLFF
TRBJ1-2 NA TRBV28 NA TGTGCCAGCAGTGTGGGCCAACACTATGGCTACACCTTC CASSVGQHYGYTF
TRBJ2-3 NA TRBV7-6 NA TGTGCCAGCAGCTTTAGCGGTGGCAGCACAGATACGCAGTATTTT CASSFSGGSTDTQYF
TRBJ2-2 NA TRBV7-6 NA TGTGCCAGCAGCCGCGGCCCGGTTGCGTCGTACACCGGGGAGCTGTTTTTT CASSRGPVASYTGELFF
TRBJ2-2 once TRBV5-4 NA TGTGCCAGCAGCTTGGCCAGCCAGGGGAACACCGGGGAGCTGTTTTTT CASSLASQGNTGELFF
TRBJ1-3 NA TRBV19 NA TGTGCCAGTAGTTGGGGGCCTGGAAACACCATATATTTT CASSWGPGNTIYF
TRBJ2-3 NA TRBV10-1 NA TGCGCCAGCAGTCGTAATAGCGGCACAGATACGCAGTATTTT CASSRNSGTDTQYF
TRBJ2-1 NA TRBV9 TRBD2 TGTGCCAGCAAACCGACTAGCGGCAGCTCCTACAATGAGCAGTTCTTC CASKPTSGSSYNEQFF
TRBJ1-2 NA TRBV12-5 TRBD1 TGTGCTAGTGGTTTGGTTCGGCACCGGGACAGATCCTATGGCTACACCTTC CASGLVRHRDRSYGYTF
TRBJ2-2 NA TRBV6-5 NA TGTGCCAGCAGTCGCCTGGACAGAACCACCGGGGAGCTGTTTTTT CASSRLDRTTGELFF
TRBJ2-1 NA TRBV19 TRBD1 TGTGCCAGTAGTATTACAGGGGTAGTGTCCTACAATGAGCAGTTCTTC CASSITGVVSYNEQFF
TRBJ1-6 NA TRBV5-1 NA TGCGCCAGCAGCTCGAGACAGGCCAATTCACCCCTCCACTTT CASSSRQANSPLHF
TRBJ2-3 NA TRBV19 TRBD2 TGTGCCAGTAGTGCGTGGACTAGCGGGGGGACAGATACGCAGTATTTT CASSAWTSGGTDTQYF
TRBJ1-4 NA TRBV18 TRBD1 TGTGCCAGCTCGCAAGGACAGGGGAATGAAAAACTGTTTTTT CASSQGQGNEKLFF
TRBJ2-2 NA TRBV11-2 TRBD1 TGTGCCAGCAGCCGCCGAAGGACAGGGCCCACCGGGGAGCTGTTTTTT CASSRRRTGPTGELFF
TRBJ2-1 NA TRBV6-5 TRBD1 TGTGCCAGCAGTTACGGGACAGGGACGAACAATGAGCAGTTCTTC CASSYGTGTNNEQFF
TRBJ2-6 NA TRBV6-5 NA TGTGCCAGCCGGGACAACGCCTCTGGGGCCAACGTCCTGACTTTC CASRDNASGANVLTF
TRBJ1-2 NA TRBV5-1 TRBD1 TGCGCCAGCAGCCACGGGACAGCCGGTGGCTACACCTTC CASSHGTAGGYTF
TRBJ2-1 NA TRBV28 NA TGTGCCAGCAGTTTAATGACACCTATTGCCTACAATGAGCAGTTCTTC CASSLMTPIAYNEQFF
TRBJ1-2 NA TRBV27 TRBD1 TGTGCCAGAGAGGGGACAGGGAAGATTAGCTATGGCTACACCTTC CAREGTGKISYGYTF
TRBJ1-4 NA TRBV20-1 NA TGCAGTGCCCGAACTAATGAAAAACTGTTTTTT CSARTNEKLFF
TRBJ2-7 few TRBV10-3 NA TGTGCCATCAGTGATCCCATTCAACAGGTCTCCTACGAGCAGTACTTC CAISDPIQQVSYEQYF
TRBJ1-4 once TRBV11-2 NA TGTGCCAGCAGCTTAACAGGGCTAACTAATGAAAAACTGTTTTTT CASSLTGLTNEKLFF
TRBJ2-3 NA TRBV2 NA TGTGCCAGCAGTGGAAGGGGTGATACGCAGTATTTT CASSGRGDTQYF